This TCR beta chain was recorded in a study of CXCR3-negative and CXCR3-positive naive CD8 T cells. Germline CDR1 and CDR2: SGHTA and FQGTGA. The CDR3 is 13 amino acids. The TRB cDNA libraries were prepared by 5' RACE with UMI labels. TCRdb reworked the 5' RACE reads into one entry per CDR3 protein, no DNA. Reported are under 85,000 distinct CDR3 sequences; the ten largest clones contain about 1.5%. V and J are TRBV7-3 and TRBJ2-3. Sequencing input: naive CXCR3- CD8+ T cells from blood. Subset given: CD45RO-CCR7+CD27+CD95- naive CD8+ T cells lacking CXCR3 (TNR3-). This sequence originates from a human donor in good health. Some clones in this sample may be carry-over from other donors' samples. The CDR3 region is CASSSTGTDTQYF.